The 19 T cell receptor beta chains listed next were all sequenced from one sample in a study of graft-versus-host responses after intestinal transplantation. Measured with immunoSEQ multiplex PCR; TCRdb has only the in-frame clones, and not every one. In the table there are under 100,000 clones, 85% to 95% of which are singletons. Their cognate antigens are unknown. Sequenced material: unstimulated CD8+ T cells sorted from spleen or lymph node cells, taken before transplant. These receptors all stem from a human donor who was the organ donor for an intestinal transplant.

The V call is TRBV19, the J call TRBJ1-2, with TRBD1 matching over 10 bases. The CDR3 loop spans 13 amino acids. Germline CDR1 is LNHDA and CDR2 is SQIVND (reference sequence). V gave up 5 bases and J gave up 6 bases; unmatched junction bases: 3. CDR3 sequence reads: CASSQTGGDGYTF. The CDR3, as DNA: TGTGCCAGTAGTCAGACAGGGGGCGATGGCTACACCTTC.

This clone was seen just once. The genes are TRBV19 and TRBJ1-1; weak D call: TRBD1 (6 bases). V dropped 5 bases and J dropped 4 bases, with 11 bases sitting between them. There are 13 residues in the CDR3. Germline assignment: CDR1 LNHDA and CDR2 SQIVND (reference sequence). The CDR3 spells CASSARGGTEAFF. CDR3 nucleotides: TGTGCCAGTAGTGCCCGAGGGGGCACTGAAGCTTTCTTT.

This clone has a single count. This chain connects TRBV19 to TRBJ2-1, with a tentative D call TRBD2 (6 bases). Germline lookup yields CDR1 LNHDA and CDR2 SQIVND (reference sequence). The CDR3 runs to 15 residues. The V gene lost 4 bases and the J gene lost 2 bases, with 12 bases spanning the gap. The DNA for the CDR3 is TGTGCCAGTAGTACGCTAGCGTACACCTACAATGAGCAGTTCTTC. This translates into CASSTLAYTYNEQFF.

The V and J genes are TRBV29-1 and TRBJ2-2, with 9 nucleotides matching TRBD2. Trimming took 5 bases from V and 7 from J; bases not matched to a gene: 8. This CDR3 has 14 amino acids. Germline assignment: CDR1 SQVTM and CDR2 ANQGSEA. The CDR3 region has the DNA TGCAGCGTTACAGGACTAGCGTTTGGCGGGGAGCTGTTTTTT. It yields the protein CSVTGLAFGGELFF.

The rearrangement uses TRBV19 and TRBJ2-2; 11 bases are a match to TRBD1. Germline CDR1 and CDR2: LNHDA and SQIVND (reference sequence). This CDR3 comprises 13 residues. V dropped 10 bases and J dropped 7; count of bases not matched to a gene: 5. CDR3 sequence: CAIGQGAVGELFF. In nucleotides, the CDR3 is TGTGCCATCGGACAGGGGGCTGTCGGGGAGCTGTTTTTT.

The V and J genes are TRBV29-1 and TRBJ2-7; TRBD1 is a possible D gene (5 bases). The CDR3 extends over 15 amino acids. Germline CDR1 reads SQVTM; CDR2 reads ANQGSEA. With 4 bases removed from V and 0 bases from J, the gap between germline ends came to 16 bases. CDR3 sequence (DNA): TGCAGCGTTGGAAGTGTCAGGGCCAACTCCTACGAGCAGTACTTC. This encodes CSVGSVRANSYEQYF.

The chain employs TRBV4-1 and TRBJ1-2, with D possibly being TRBD1 (6 bases). Per germline, CDR1 MGHRA and CDR2 YSYEKL. Trimming took off 0 bases at V and 3 bases at J, with 17 bases between the two ends. The CDR3 has 17 residues. The CDR3 bases are TGCGCCAGCAGCCAAGACCGCCCCGCCTGGACAGACTATGGCTACACCTTC. It specifies CASSQDRPAWTDYGYTF.

The chain combines TRBV2 with TRBJ2-7; 7 bases fit TRBD2. Trimming at V came to 4 bases and at J to 5 bases, leaving 11 bases not matched to a gene. In germline, CDR1 is SNHLY, CDR2 FYNNEI. There are 15 residues in the CDR3. As DNA, the CDR3 is TGTGCCAGCAGTGCCTCCTACGGGGGGAACCACGAGCAGTACTTC. It codes for CASSASYGGNHEQYF.

The chain employs TRBV13 and TRBJ2-7; 10 bases are shared with TRBD1. Germline trimming cut 2 bases from V and 4 bases from J; bases unmatched to any gene: 5. CDR1 and CDR2 from the germline V gene are PRHDT and FYEKMQ (reference sequence). The CDR3 has 15 amino acids. CDR3 nucleotide sequence: TGTGCCAGCAGCTTACGTGGACAGGGGGAATACGAGCAGTACTTC. It codes for CASSLRGQGEYEQYF.

The genes are TRBV7-6 and TRBJ2-7, with 8 bases aligning to TRBD1. The V segment lost 1 base and the J segment 5 bases; nucleotides outside the gene matches: 7. CDR1 is SGHVS and CDR2 is FNYEAQ in the germline V gene. This CDR3 is 15 amino acids long. DNA for the CDR3: TGTGCCAGCAGCTTAGGGCAGGGGGCTCTGCACGAGCAGTACTTC. It codes for CASSLGQGALHEQYF.

The chain carries TRBV4-1 and TRBJ1-4, with 8 positions matching TRBD1. The CDR3 spans 17 residues. The germline V gene has CDR1 MGHRA and CDR2 YSYEKL. V shed 1 base, J shed 7 bases, and the junction held 11 bases outside the gene matches. The CDR3 sequence is CASSQVVRTGYGEKLFF. The CDR3 DNA sequence: TGCGCCAGCAGCCAAGTCGTACGGACAGGGTACGGTGAAAAACTGTTTTTT.

The chain has TRBV27 and TRBJ2-7, with a weak D call TRBD2 (6 bases). The germline V and J ends were trimmed by 5 bases and 0 bases, with 20 bases remaining between them. CDR1 is MNHEY, CDR2 SMNVEV, per germline (reference sequence). The CDR3 consists of 17 residues. CDR3 residues: CASSPRVMAGLSYEQYF. Here the CDR3 DNA reads TGTGCCAGCAGTCCCCGAGTGATGGCGGGGCTCTCCTACGAGCAGTACTTC.

The chain uses TRBV28 and TRBJ2-7; 7 bases line up with TRBD2. This CDR3 has 14 amino acids. The germline CDR1 and CDR2 sequences are MDHEN and SYDVKM. V lost 3 bases to trimming and J lost 5 bases; unmatched junction nucleotides: 7. The CDR3, as DNA: TGTGCCAGCAGTTTTCGCGGGAGAGGGAACGAGCAGTACTTC. Translation gives CASSFRGRGNEQYF.

This rearrangement joins TRBV6-7 to TRBJ2-5, with D perhaps TRBD2 (6 bases). TRBV6-7 is designated an ORF whose function remains uncertain. Trimming stripped 7 bases from V and 5 bases from J, with 20 bases between. CDR3 size: 15 residues. This CDR3 is CASTPTTREGETQYF. CDR3 sequence (DNA): TGTGCCAGCACCCCTACGACTAGGGAAGGGGAGACCCAGTACTTC.

The chain is built from TRBV11-3 and TRBJ1-1; TRBD1 matches 8 bases. The CDR3 extends over 17 amino acids. V shed 5 bases, J shed 4 bases, and the junction held 15 bases outside the gene matches. Germline V CDR1 and CDR2: SGHNT, YENEEA. The CDR3 spells CASSPRPGQDGGTEAFF. CDR3 DNA sequence: TGTGCCAGCAGCCCGCGACCGGGACAGGATGGGGGCACTGAAGCTTTCTTT.

This clone came up once. CDR3 bases: TGTGCCAGCAGCTTAGGCCCTTCATTAGAGGGCGAGCAGTACTTC. Protein sequence: CASSLGPSLEGEQYF. This chain uses TRBV9 with TRBJ2-7; D might be TRBD2 (5 bases). V was trimmed by 4 bases and J by 6 bases, leaving 20 bases between them. CDR3 size: 15 residues. CDR1 is SGDLS, CDR2 YYNGEE, per germline.

CDR3 residues: CASSFSHWETQYF. CDR3 in DNA: TGTGCCAGCAGTTTCTCCCACTGGGAGACCCAGTACTTC. The genes are TRBV27 and TRBJ2-5; D gene uncertain. CDR3 size: 13 residues. V lost 3 bases and J lost 5, with 10 bases in between. Germline lookup yields CDR1 MNHEY and CDR2 SMNVEV (reference sequence).

The chain links TRBV15 to TRBJ2-3, with D possibly TRBD1 on 5 matching bases. The CDR3 consists of 15 residues. Germline V lookup: CDR1 LNHNV, CDR2 YYDKDF (reference sequence). Trimming shortened V by 5 bases and J by 6 bases, and 18 bases separated the two germline ends. CDR3 residues: CATSGQEGAGDTQYF. In DNA form, the CDR3 reads TGTGCCACCAGCGGGCAAGAAGGGGCCGGGGATACGCAGTATTTT.

The chain joins TRBV2 to TRBJ1-1, with D possibly being TRBD1 (5 bases). This CDR3 contains 14 residues. The germline gives CDR1 SNHLY, CDR2 FYNNEI. Trimming took off 8 bases at V and 11 bases at J, with 24 bases between the two ends. The CDR3 sequence is CASEGSDVGPWAFF. CDR3 nucleotide sequence: TGTGCCAGCGAAGGTTCCGATGTGGGGCCTTGGGCTTTCTTT.